This T cell receptor beta chain was profiled in a study of technical replicates of blood from several donors. With 1 base removed from V and 2 bases from J, the gap between germline ends came to 9 bases. This CDR3 contains 14 residues. CDR1 SGHTA and CDR2 FQGNSA come from the germline V gene. Some clones are missing from TCRdb's copy, which holds only in-frame ones; the method was immunoSEQ multiplex PCR. Here the sample spans 80,000 or so clones, 98% being singletons. The chain recombines TRBV7-2 with TRBJ2-7; possible D gene TRBD1, 6 bases. The material sequenced was T cells isolated from PBMCs. The TCR sequence derives from a human donor in good health. The CDR3 reads CASSLGGGTYEQYF. The CDR3 DNA reads TGTGCCAGCAGCTTAGGAGGGGGAACCTACGAGCAGTACTTC. Full variable domain (outside the CDR3, taken from reference TRBV7-2 and TRBJ2-7): GAGVSQSPSNKVTEKGKDVELRCDPISGHTALYWYRQSLGQGLEFLIYFQGNSAPDKSGLPSDRFSAERTGGSVSTLTIQRTQQEDSAVYLCASSLGGGTYEQYFGPGTRLTVT.